A single sample gave rise to the 8 T cell receptor beta chains below, sequenced in a study of shared clonotypes between healthy human individuals. Using immunoSEQ multiplex PCR, the repertoire was profiled, and TCRdb retains in-frame clones only, with some absent. The sample consists of 2 million to 2.5 million clones, roughly 93% of them appearing once. Sequenced: naive CD4+ T cells from PBMCs. The subset denotes: CD45RA+ positively selected. All receptors derive from a man aged 18 to 29 in good health. Some clones in this sample may be carry-over from other donors' samples.

The J gene is TRBJ1-3, the V gene TRBV30; D remains ambiguous. Germline CDR1 and CDR2: GTSNPN and SVGIG (reference sequence). The CDR3 is 17 amino acids. Deletions cut 0 bases from V and 2 bases from J, with 17 bases between. For the CDR3, the DNA is TGTGCCTGGAGTGTAATAATTTGGGCTCCCACTGGAAACACCATATATTTT. Its protein is CAWSVIIWAPTGNTIYF. Based on the CDR3 plus reference TRBV30 and TRBJ1-3, the full variable domain is SQTIHQWPATLVQPVGSPLSLECTVEGTSNPNLYWYRQAAGRGLQLLFYSVGIGQISSEVPQNLSASRPQDRQFILSSKKLLLSDSGFYLCAWSVIIWAPTGNTIYFGEGSWLTVV.

Comments on this clone: At the DNA level, this CDR3 is encoded by other sequences in the same sample as well. This chain uses TRBV18 with TRBJ1-2; D is unclear. CDR1 KGHSH and CDR2 LQKENI come from the germline V gene. This CDR3 contains 13 residues. The V end was cut by 3 bases, the J end by 2 bases, with 7 bases between. The CDR3: CASSPSGNYGYTF. The CDR3 coding sequence is TGTGCCAGCTCACCCTCTGGGAACTATGGCTACACCTTC. The whole variable domain, filled in from reference TRBV18 and TRBJ1-2, reads NAGVMQNPRHLVRRRGQEARLRCSPMKGHSHVYWYRQLPEEGLKFMVYLQKENIIDESGMPKERFSAEFPKEGPSILRIQQVVRGDSAAYFCASSPSGNYGYTFGSGTRLTVV.

About this clone itself: In the same sample, other DNA sequences code for this CDR3. The genes are TRBV28 and TRBJ2-5; D uncertain. The CDR3 loop spans 11 amino acids. V lost 3 bases, J lost 5 bases, and 4 bases lay in between. The germline V gene has CDR1 MDHEN and CDR2 SYDVKM. For the CDR3, the DNA is TGTGCCAGCAGTTTTGTGGAGACCCAGTACTTC. It translates to CASSFVETQYF.

This chain uses TRBV4-2 with TRBJ2-5; weak D call: TRBD2 (6 bases). The CDR3 is 15 residues long. V was pared by 1 base and J by 4 bases, with 13 bases between. Germline V gene sequence: CDR1 LGHNA, CDR2 YNFKEQ. The CDR3 nucleotides are TGTGCCAGCAGCCAAGGGGACTCCGGGAGAGAGACCCAGTACTTC. Amino acids: CASSQGDSGRETQYF.

The V gene is TRBV19, the J gene TRBJ1-4; 7 bases are shared with TRBD1. The CDR3 has 14 amino acids. CDR1 is LNHDA and CDR2 is SQIVND in the germline V gene (reference sequence). J gave up 7 bases and V 3 bases, and 5 bases lay outside the gene matches. For the CDR3, the DNA is TGTGCCAGTAGTATCCAGGGGGGAACTGAAAAACTGTTTTTT. This translates into CASSIQGGTEKLFF.

The chain uses TRBV6-1 and TRBJ2-7; D not resolved. V lost 5 bases and J lost 3, with 17 bases in between. Germline V gene data show CDR1 as MNHNS and CDR2 as SASEGT. This CDR3 is 15 amino acids long. The CDR3 is CASSWTGTTYYEQYF. The CDR3 DNA is TGTGCCAGCAGTTGGACCGGTACGACGTACTACGAGCAGTACTTC.

This clone was found once. J is TRBJ1-2 and V is TRBV28, with a tentative D call TRBD1 (6 bases). The ends were cut back, 1 base at V and 8 bases at J, with 8 bases in the middle. Per germline, CDR1 MDHEN and CDR2 SYDVKM. The CDR3 extends over 12 amino acids. The CDR3 loop is CASSLLGAGYTF. CDR3 in DNA: TGTGCCAGCAGTTTATTGGGGGCGGGCTACACCTTC.

For this clone: The sample carries other DNA sequences with the same CDR3. The CDR3 DNA sequence: TGTGCCAGCAGTGATCGGGGTGACACTGAAGCTTTCTTT. Amino acids: CASSDRGDTEAFF. V usage is TRBV6-4 and J usage is TRBJ1-1; no clear D. The CDR3 has 13 residues. V lost 3 bases, J lost 3 bases, and 8 bases lay in between. CDR1 and CDR2 (germline): MRHNA, SNTAGT.